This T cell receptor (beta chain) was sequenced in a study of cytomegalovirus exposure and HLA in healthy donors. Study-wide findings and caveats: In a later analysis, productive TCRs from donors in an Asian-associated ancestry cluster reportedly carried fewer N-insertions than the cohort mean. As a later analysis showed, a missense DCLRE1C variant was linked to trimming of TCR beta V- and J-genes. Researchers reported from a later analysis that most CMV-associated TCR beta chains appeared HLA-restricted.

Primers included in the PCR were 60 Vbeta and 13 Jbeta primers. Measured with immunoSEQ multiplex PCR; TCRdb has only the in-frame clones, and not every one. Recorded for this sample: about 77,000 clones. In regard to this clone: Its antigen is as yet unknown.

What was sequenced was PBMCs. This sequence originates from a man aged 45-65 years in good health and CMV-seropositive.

CDR3 in amino acids: CASTPRGTGGGTEAFF. The CDR3, as DNA: TGTGCCAGCACCCCGCGGGGGACAGGGGGAGGGACTGAAGCTTTCTTT. The chain has TRBV9 and TRBJ1-1; 11 bases line up with TRBD1. Trimming cost V 6 bases and J 5 bases; bases outside gene matches: 12. Germline CDR1 is SGDLS and CDR2 is YYNGEE. This CDR3 comprises 16 residues.